Described below is a single TCR beta chain sequence and its context. Its antigen is not known. Clones were sequenced by immunoSEQ multiplex PCR, and TCRdb holds only the in-frame ones, with some missing. The data hold approximately 130,000 clones, with about 93% observed a single time. This CDR3 comprises 14 residues. V was clipped by 7 bases and J by 1 base, with 11 bases between them. Germline loops: CDR1 LNHDA, CDR2 SQIVND (reference sequence). The data belong to a study of OX40 agonist ivuxolimab in advanced cancers. Findings of the study overall: Clonal expansion from baseline to week 6 occurred in both CD4+ and CD8+ T cells. Low normalized T-cell clonal expansion was additionally recorded for some nonresponders.

Specimen: CD4+ or CD8+ T cells sorted from blood, collected in a trial of the OX40 agonist ivuxolimab. The clonotype was recovered from an adult with an advanced solid tumor such as melanoma, head and neck, liver or kidney cancer. J is TRBJ1-5 and V is TRBV19; D ambiguous. The chain's CDR3 is CASTLTGSNQPQHF. CDR3 nucleotides: TGTGCCAGTACCTTGACGGGGAGCAATCAGCCCCAGCATTTT.